The sequence of this T cell receptor (beta chain) was determined in a study of OX40 agonist ivuxolimab in advanced cancers. Describing the broader study: Ivuxolimab was an agonistic, fully human IgG2 monoclonal antibody directed against OX40 (CD134), a costimulatory receptor. The purpose of peripheral TCRbeta sequencing was to test whether ivuxolimab changed TCR sequence diversity and led to clonal T-cell expansion. The paper reports the monotherapy dose-escalation portion (N ≈ 50 patients) of the phase I ivuxolimab trial. Of the approximately 50 patients in dose escalation, some 20 had hepatocellular carcinoma, approximately 15 had melanoma, 9 had renal cell carcinoma and 9 had head and neck cancer. Partial responses occurred in three dose-escalation patients: two with cutaneous melanoma and one with hepatocellular carcinoma. Intravenous ivuxolimab was administered to patients every 2 weeks at six dose levels: 0.01, 0.1, 0.3, 1.5, 3 and 10 mg/kg. Prior anti-PD-1, anti-PD-L1 or anti-CTLA-4 therapy was permitted, and checkpoint inhibitors had been received by less than 45% of dose-escalation patients. In the dose-escalation cohort, approximately 83% of patients were male, and the mean age was around 60 years with a range of roughly 23 to 90.

CDR1 and CDR2, per the germline V gene, are SGDLS and YYNGEE. The junction carries 9 bases between V and J, which are trimmed by 0 bases and 0 bases respectively. The CDR3 holds 16 amino acids from the cysteine to the phenylalanine. Only the CDR3 DNA stays, 48 bases, in frame from base 1. Patients with autoimmune disease history or receiving systemic immunosuppression were excluded from the trial. In every dose cohort, peripheral blood was drawn for TCR sequencing at baseline, cycle 4 day 1, and cycle 7 day 1. Samples came from an open-label, multicenter, first-in-human phase I dose-escalation trial of ivuxolimab. Adults with locally advanced or metastatic head and neck squamous cell, hepatocellular, melanoma or renal cell carcinoma were enrolled in the trial. Before TCR sequencing, CD4+ T cells and CD8+ T cells from peripheral blood were sorted into separate populations. To sequence the TCRbeta CDR3 region, genomic DNA was isolated from the sorted cells. The immunoSEQ Assay was used for sequencing of TCRbeta CDR3 regions. TCRdb's version of the immuneACCESS table is confined to in-frame rearrangements and falls short of the full clone set. An unresolved V gene accounts for under half of the shortfall where checked; the remainder is of unknown origin. This sample is represented by under 70,000 clones; 86% of them were singletons. The top ten clones comprise about 8.2% of the sample.

As concerns this clone: This clone's antigen is unknown. The sample holds no much larger clone one base away, and base qualities are not on file.

What the work shows at the level of the full study, not this receptor alone: Low levels of normalized T-cell clonal expansion were also seen in some patients who did not respond. Clonal expansion of both CD4+ and CD8+ blood T cells was observed from baseline to week 6 at doses 0.1 to 3.0 mg/kg. Partial responders in the 0.1-3.0 mg/kg groups had among the lowest normalized peripheral clonal expansion, especially among CD8+ T cells. Antigen specificity was not determined for the clonally expanded peripheral T cells. After ivuxolimab, expanded clones were on average more numerous among CD8+ T cells than among CD4+ T cells.

The source material was CD4+ or CD8+ T cells sorted from blood, sampled in a trial of the OX40 agonist ivuxolimab. This receptor was taken from an adult with an advanced solid tumor such as melanoma, head and neck, liver or kidney cancer. The chain uses TRBV9 and TRBJ1-4; TRBD1 is a weak D gene call, 5 bases matching. The CDR3 loop reads CASSVGGTATNEKLFF. The DNA reads TGTGCCAGCAGCGTAGGCGGGACTGCAACTAATGAAAAACTGTTTTTT.